This T cell receptor beta chain was found in a study of CD8+CD57+ T cells in acquired aplastic anemia. Study summary: Sorted CD4+ plus CD8+ cells gave DNA averaging around 3 ug.

A note on this clonotype: Its antigen is undetermined.

Template material for TCR beta VDJ and CDR3 profiling consisted of genomic DNA. TCRdb fed the reads into MiXCR, producing one record per CDR3 protein. Of hundreds of thousands of distinct CDR3 sequences listed, approximately 86% are singletons. Trimming cost V 3 bases and J 11 bases, with 22 bases left between them. CDR1 and CDR2 (germline): SEHNR, FQNEAQ (reference sequence). The CDR3 covers 15 residues. General study findings and limits: Found in both controls and patients were some 31 CD8+ CDR3 sequences.

Patients chosen for sequencing had shown CD8+CD57+ cell expansion by flow cytometry. In all patients, the disease was severe acquired aplastic anemia. Sequences were obtained from sorted CD4+, CD8+, or CD8+CD57+ T cells (not recorded which) from PBMCs. The TCR comes from a human donor with aplastic anemia. This chain joins TRBV7-9 and TRBJ1-2, with D perhaps matching TRBD1 (6 bases). The CDR3 region is CASSFTGSGGCDYTF. The CDR3 DNA is TGTGCCAGCAGCTTTACAGGGAGCGGGGGGTGCGATTACACCTTC.